What follows are 22 T cell receptor beta chains derived from one specimen sequenced in a study of blood T cell repertoires in COVID-19. Method: immunoSEQ multiplex PCR; TCRdb's copy keeps in-frame clones and lacks some. Here the sample spans 160,000 or so clones, 80% to 90% being singletons. The sample comprised peripheral blood. These receptor sequences come from a woman aged 40 to 50 with acute or convalescent COVID-19.

This clone is deemed medium-sized. The V gene is TRBV11-1, the J gene TRBJ2-7, with D tentatively TRBD2 (6 bases). Germline CDR1 reads SGHAT; CDR2 reads FQDESV (reference sequence). This CDR3 is built from 16 residues. The V and J ends lost 5 bases and 2 bases respectively, with 19 bases between them. The CDR3 DNA reads as TGTGCCAGCAGCCGTCCGTTAGTGGGGGGAACCTACGAGCAGTACTTC. Its protein product is CASSRPLVGGTYEQYF.

This chain joins TRBV24-1 and TRBJ1-5, with 7 bases lining up with TRBD1. The J segment lost 2 bases and the V segment lost 3 bases, leaving 0 bases of the junction unmatched. The germline gives CDR1 KGHDR, CDR2 SFDVKD. This CDR3 comprises 14 residues. DNA for the CDR3: TGTGCCACCAGTGATACAGGGGGCAATCAGCCCCAGCATTTT. Its protein product is CATSDTGGNQPQHF.

The chain uses TRBV5-1 and TRBJ2-1; 8 bases map to TRBD2. This CDR3 is 14 amino acids long. Per the germline V gene, CDR1 is SGHRS and CDR2 is YFSETQ. J was trimmed by 4 bases and V by 0 bases; bases with no gene match: 0. The CDR3 reads CASSLGGGYNEQFF. In nucleotides, the CDR3 is TGCGCCAGCAGCTTGGGCGGGGGGTACAATGAGCAGTTCTTC.

The V call is TRBV7-8, the J call TRBJ2-3; a weak D match, TRBD2 (6 bases). Germline CDR1 SGHVS, CDR2 FQNEAQ. The V and J ends lost 1 base and 6 bases respectively, with 14 bases between them. The length of the CDR3 is 15 residues. Here the CDR3 reads CASSLGGGMYDTQYF. CDR3 DNA sequence: TGTGCCAGCAGCTTAGGTGGAGGGATGTACGATACGCAGTATTTT.

The rearrangement uses TRBV28 and TRBJ2-7; D uncertain. This CDR3 comprises 14 residues. The V end was cut by 5 bases, the J end by 0 bases, with 11 bases between. Germline CDR1 reads MDHEN; CDR2 reads SYDVKM. The CDR3 reads CASSPAAVSYEQYF. DNA of the CDR3: TGTGCCAGCAGTCCCGCCGCGGTCTCCTACGAGCAGTACTTC.

The V gene is TRBV28, the J gene TRBJ2-7; the match to TRBD2 covers 13 bases. The CDR3 loop spans 15 amino acids. The ends lost 5 bases at V and 6 bases at J; junction bases unmatched: 7. Germline-derived CDR1 and CDR2 are MDHEN and SYDVKM. The CDR3, as DNA: TGTGCCAGCAGTGGGACTAGCGGGGTTTTTAGCGAGCAGTACTTC. Translated: CASSGTSGVFSEQYF.

The CDR3, as DNA: TGTGCCAGCAGCAAAGTGAGAGGCTGGAACACCGGGGAGCTGTTTTTT. Protein sequence: CASSKVRGWNTGELFF. This chain uses TRBV21-1 with TRBJ2-2; the table assigns TRBD2, which was not confirmed against the DNA. TRBV21-1 represents a pseudogene. The CDR3 consists of 16 residues.

J is TRBJ2-6 and V is TRBV23-1; TRBD1 matches 11 bases. TRBV23-1 belongs to the ORF category, with a function that is uncertain. The CDR3 spans 16 residues. V shed 5 bases, J shed 13 bases, and the junction held 13 bases outside the gene matches. CDR3 DNA sequence: TGCGCCAGCAGTAGGGTTAGGACAGGGGGCCCTATGGTCCTGACTTTC. Translated: CASSRVRTGGPMVLTF.

The gene calls are TRBV19 and TRBJ1-2; unclear D gene. This CDR3 region has 14 residues. Germline CDR1 reads LNHDA; CDR2 reads SQIVND (reference sequence). V was clipped by 7 bases and J by 5 bases, with 17 bases between them. CDR3 in amino acids: CASNPSGDTYGYTF. Written as DNA, the CDR3 is TGTGCCAGTAACCCATCCGGCGACACTTATGGCTACACCTTC.

The chain joins TRBV11-2 to TRBJ2-3; 9 positions agree with TRBD2. The trim removed 3 bases at V and 0 bases at J, leaving 4 bases unmatched. Germline loops: CDR1 SGHAT, CDR2 FQNNGV. The CDR3 is 16 amino acids. The DNA for the CDR3 is TGTGCCAGCAGCTTCTCTAGCGGGGCGAGCACAGATACGCAGTATTTT. Translation gives CASSFSSGASTDTQYF.

In DNA form, the CDR3 reads TGTGCCAGCAGCCAAGAGGGGGCCCGCTCTGGGGCCAACGTCCTGACTTTC. Translated, it gives CASSQEGARSGANVLTF. The chain carries TRBV3-1 (or the pseudogene TRBV3-2) and TRBJ2-6; the D gene is possibly TRBD1 (6 bases). Germline CDR1 is LGHDT and CDR2 is YNNKEL (reference sequence). V lost 0 bases to trimming and J lost 0 bases, with 9 bases between them. This CDR3 spans 17 amino acids.

CDR3 protein: CASSSNSNQPQHF. The CDR3 bases are TGTGCCAGCAGCTCTAATAGCAATCAGCCCCAGCATTTT. The chain couples TRBV5-5 to TRBJ1-5; D is undetermined. The CDR3 is made up of 13 amino acids. The germline V gene has CDR1 SGHKS and CDR2 YYEKEE (reference sequence). Trimming removed 3 bases at V and 0 bases at J, with 4 bases between.

V usage is TRBV29-1 and J usage is TRBJ2-7; weak D call: TRBD1 (5 bases). V lost 3 bases to trimming and J lost 6 bases, with 9 bases between them. The germline gives CDR1 SQVTM, CDR2 ANQGSEA. This CDR3 is built from 11 residues. CDR3 nucleotide sequence: TGCAGCGTTGATTCAGGGCCCGAGCAGTACTTC. Translated, it gives CSVDSGPEQYF.

The chain carries TRBV4-1 and TRBJ2-7; D perhaps matches TRBD2 (5 bases). This CDR3 spans 15 amino acids. CDR1 is MGHRA and CDR2 is YSYEKL in the germline V gene. V was clipped by 0 bases and J by 0 bases, with 9 bases between them. The CDR3 DNA is TGCGCCAGCAGCCAAGAGGGCGGGCGCTCCTACGAGCAGTACTTC. Its translation: CASSQEGGRSYEQYF.

The chain recombines TRBV5-8 with TRBJ1-5; 7 nucleotides agree with TRBD1. CDR3 size: 14 residues. V shed 1 base and J 4 bases; nucleotides not matched to a gene: 2. Per the germline V gene, CDR1 is SGHTS and CDR2 is YDEGEE. The CDR3 nucleotides read TGTGCCAGCAGCTTGCTACAGGGGAATCAGCCCCAGCATTTT. The encoded protein is CASSLLQGNQPQHF.

This clone occurred a few times. The rearrangement links TRBV12-3 or TRBV12-4 to TRBJ1-1; a weak D match, TRBD1 (5 bases). The V end was cut by 7 bases, the J end by 7 bases, with 16 bases between. The CDR3 spans 13 residues. The DNA of the CDR3 is TGTGCCAGCACCCCCAGGGTGGGCATTGAAGCTTTCTTT. This sequence encodes CASTPRVGIEAFF.

This clone was seen only a few times. The V and J genes are TRBV27 and TRBJ2-7; possibly TRBD1 for D (5 bases). The CDR3 totals 17 residues. The V and J ends lost 3 bases and 1 base respectively, with 19 bases between them. Germline lookup yields CDR1 MNHEY and CDR2 SMNVEV (reference sequence). CDR3 DNA sequence: TGTGCCAGCAGTTTTTCCGTTAGGGGCTCCATGTCCTACGAGCAGTACTTC. It encodes CASSFSVRGSMSYEQYF.

DNA for the CDR3: TGTGCCACCAGTGACCCTGGGCGGGCAGACGACTATGGCTACACCTTC. This translates into CATSDPGRADDYGYTF. The chain couples TRBV24-1 to TRBJ1-2; D is undetermined. The V and J ends lost 4 bases and 3 bases respectively, with 17 bases between them. The CDR3 sequence is 16 residues long. Germline V gives CDR1 KGHDR, CDR2 SFDVKD.

The rearrangement links TRBV19 to TRBJ2-3; D is ambiguous. Germline CDR1 reads LNHDA; CDR2 reads SQIVND (reference sequence). CDR3 length: 15 residues. The V and J ends lost 3 bases and 0 bases respectively, with 10 bases between them. The CDR3 spells CASSIADGSTDTQYF. DNA of the CDR3: TGTGCCAGTAGTATTGCCGACGGGAGCACAGATACGCAGTATTTT.

V gene TRBV5-4 combines with J gene TRBJ2-7; 13 bases fit TRBD2. Germline assignment: CDR1 SGHNT and CDR2 YYREEE (reference sequence). With V trimmed by 3 bases and J by 5 bases, 8 bases remained unmatched. The CDR3 has 16 residues. CDR3 sequence (DNA): TGTGCCAGCAGCTCCGGACTAGCGGGAGAGTTTAACGAGCAGTACTTC. This encodes CASSSGLAGEFNEQYF.

V usage is TRBV28 and J usage is TRBJ2-5, with 12 bases that match TRBD2. CDR1 is MDHEN and CDR2 is SYDVKM in the germline V gene. Trimming cost V 6 bases and J 2 bases; bases outside gene matches: 7. This CDR3 spans 16 amino acids. This CDR3 is CASSQPGTSGQETQYF. CDR3 nucleotides: TGTGCCAGCAGCCAACCCGGGACTAGCGGGCAAGAGACCCAGTACTTC.

The rearrangement links TRBV11-2 to TRBJ2-5; D possibly corresponds to TRBD1 (7 bases). This CDR3 comprises 15 residues. V lost 0 bases and J 2 bases, leaving 10 bases between the germline ends. Germline V CDR1 and CDR2: SGHAT, FQNNGV. For the CDR3, the DNA is TGTGCCAGCAGCTTAGAGACAGGGAGGCAAGAGACCCAGTACTTC. Encoded protein: CASSLETGRQETQYF.